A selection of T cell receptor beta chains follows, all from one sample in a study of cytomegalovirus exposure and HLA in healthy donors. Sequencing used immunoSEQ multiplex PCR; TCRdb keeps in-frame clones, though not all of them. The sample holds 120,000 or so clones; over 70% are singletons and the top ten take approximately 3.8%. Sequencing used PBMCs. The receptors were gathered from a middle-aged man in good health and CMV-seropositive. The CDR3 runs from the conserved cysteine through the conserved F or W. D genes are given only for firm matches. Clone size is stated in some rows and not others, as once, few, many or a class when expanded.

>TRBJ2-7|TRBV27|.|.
TGTGCCAGCAGTTTAACTCCCCTAGGTTCCTACGAGCAGTACTTC
CASSLTPLGSYEQYF
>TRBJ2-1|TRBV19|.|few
TGTGCCAGTAGTAGGGGACTCCACACCTACAATGAGCAGTTCTTC
CASSRGLHTYNEQFF
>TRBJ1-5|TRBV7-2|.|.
TGTGCCAGCAGCTTACGGGAGGGTCAGCCCCAGCATTTT
CASSLREGQPQHF
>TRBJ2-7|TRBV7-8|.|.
TGTGCCAGCAGCTCTGTTGGGGGCACCTACGAGCAGTACTTC
CASSSVGGTYEQYF
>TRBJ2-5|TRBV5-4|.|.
TGTGCCAGCAGCTTGGCCTTACAAGAGACCCAGTACTTC
CASSLALQETQYF
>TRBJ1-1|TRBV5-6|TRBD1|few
TGTGCCAGCAGCCCCGGACAGGGGGGGATCTTCGGAGCTTTCTTT
CASSPGQGGIFGAFF
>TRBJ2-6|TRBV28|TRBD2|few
TGTGCCAGCAGAACCGGGACTAGCGTCTCTGGGGCCAACGTCCTGACTTTC
CASRTGTSVSGANVLTF
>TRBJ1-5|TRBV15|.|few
TGTGCCACCAGCAGAGAGCGCCTTCAGCCCCAGCATTTT
CATSRERLQPQHF
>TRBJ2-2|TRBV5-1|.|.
TGCGCCAGCAGCTTGAACGGCAGGAACTCTGGGACCGGGGAGCTGTTTTTT
CASSLNGRNSGTGELFF
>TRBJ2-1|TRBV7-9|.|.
TGTGCCAGCAAACGACAGCCCACCGACAATGAGCAGTTCTTC
CASKRQPTDNEQFF
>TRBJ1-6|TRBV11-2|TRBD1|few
TGTGCCAGCGTCGGGACAGGGTATAATTCACCCCTCCACTTT
CASVGTGYNSPLHF
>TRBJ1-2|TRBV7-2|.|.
TGTGCCAGCAGCCTCACCCGGAAGGGGCGCTCCTGGGGCTATGGCTACACCTTC
CASSLTRKGRSWGYGYTF
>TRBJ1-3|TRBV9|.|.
TGTGCCAGCAGCGTAGCCCCTATAAGCTCTGGAAACACCATATATTTT
CASSVAPISSGNTIYF
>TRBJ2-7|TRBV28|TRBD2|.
TGTGCCAGCAGTGATAGCGGGAGGGGGTACGAGCAGTACTTC
CASSDSGRGYEQYF
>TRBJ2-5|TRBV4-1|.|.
TGCGCCAGCAGCCAAAATGACAGAAAAGAGACCCAGTACTTC
CASSQNDRKETQYF
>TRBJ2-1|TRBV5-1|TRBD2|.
TGCGCCAGCAGCTCGAAACTAGCGGGGGGTGGCCAGGAGCAGTTCTTC
CASSSKLAGGGQEQFF
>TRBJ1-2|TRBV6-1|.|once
TGTGCCAGCAGGGCAGGGTTAGCCCTTTTCTATGGCTACACCTTC
CASRAGLALFYGYTF
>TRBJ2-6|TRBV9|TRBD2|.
TGTGCCAGCAGCCAGACAGCGGGATCTGGGGCCAACGTCCTGACTTTC
CASSQTAGSGANVLTF
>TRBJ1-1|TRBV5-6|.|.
TGTGCCAGCAGCTTACTGAGCACTGAAGCTTTCTTT
CASSLLSTEAFF
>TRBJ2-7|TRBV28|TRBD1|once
TGTGCCAGCAGACGGACAGGGGGCGAGCAGTACTTC
CASRRTGGEQYF
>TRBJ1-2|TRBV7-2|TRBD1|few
TGTGCCAGCAGCTCCCCCCAGGGGGAGCTATACGGCTACACCTTC
CASSSPQGELYGYTF
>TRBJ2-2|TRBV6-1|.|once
TGTGCCAGCAGTGAATTGACTTTCACCGGGGAGCTGTTTTTT
CASSELTFTGELFF
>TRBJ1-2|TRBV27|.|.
TGTGCCAGCAGTTTATGGGGGGGGCCTTATGGCTACACCTTC
CASSLWGGPYGYTF
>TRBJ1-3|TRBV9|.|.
TGTGCCAGCCAGACAGGATCCGGCTCTGGAAACACCATATATTTT
CASQTGSGSGNTIYF
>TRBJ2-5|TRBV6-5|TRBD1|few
TGTGCCAGCAGAGAGACAGGGGGAGAACAAGAGACCCAGTACTTC
CASRETGGEQETQYF
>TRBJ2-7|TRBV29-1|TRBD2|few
TGCAGCGTTGAAGACGGCCTAGCGGGAGTCGACGAGCAGTACTTC
CSVEDGLAGVDEQYF
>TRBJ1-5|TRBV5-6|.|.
TGTGCCAGCAGCTTGGCGGGGGTCTCCGGTCAGCCCCAGCATTTT
CASSLAGVSGQPQHF
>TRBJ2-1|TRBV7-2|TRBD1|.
TGTGCCAGTGAACCGGGACAGTGGAATGAGCAGTTCTTC
CASEPGQWNEQFF
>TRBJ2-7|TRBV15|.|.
TGTGCCACCAGCAGAGGACTAGAAGTCGCCGAGCAGTACTTC
CATSRGLEVAEQYF
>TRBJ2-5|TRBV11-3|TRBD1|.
TGTGCCAGCAGCCCGGGACAGCAAGAGACCCAGTACTTC
CASSPGQQETQYF
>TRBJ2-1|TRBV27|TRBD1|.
TGTGCCAGCAGTAGTACAGGGGGCTCCTACAATGAGCAGTTCTTC
CASSSTGGSYNEQFF
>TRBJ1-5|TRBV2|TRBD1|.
TGTGCCAGCAGGCCCGGGACAGGGGGCGGGTTTCAGCCCCAGCATTTT
CASRPGTGGGFQPQHF
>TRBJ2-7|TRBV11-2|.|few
TGTGCCAGCAGCCACATCTACGAGCAGTACTTC
CASSHIYEQYF
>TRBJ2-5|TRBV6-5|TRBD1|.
TGTGCCAGCAGTCGGCCGTCGACAGGGACGAAGACCCAGTACTTC
CASSRPSTGTKTQYF
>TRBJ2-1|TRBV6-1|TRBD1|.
TGTGCCAGCAGGACAGGGGGCCGGGACAATGAGCAGTTCTTC
CASRTGGRDNEQFF
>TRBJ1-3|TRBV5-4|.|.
TGTGCCAGCAGCCGGGGGGCAGGAGCGGGAAACACCATATATTTT
CASSRGAGAGNTIYF
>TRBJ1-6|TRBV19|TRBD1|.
TGTGCCAGTAAAATGGGACAGGGGAATAATTCACCCCTCCACTTT
CASKMGQGNNSPLHF
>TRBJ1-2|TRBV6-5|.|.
TGTGCCAGCAGTTACTCTATCGACAGGAGAAACTATGGCTACACCTTC
CASSYSIDRRNYGYTF
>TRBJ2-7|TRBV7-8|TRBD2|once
TGTGCCAGCAGCCCGACTAGCGGGGACTCCTACGAGCAGTACTTC
CASSPTSGDSYEQYF
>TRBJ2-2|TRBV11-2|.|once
TGTGCCAGCAGCTCCGTCGGGGGAGTAACCGGGGAACTGTTTTTT
CASSSVGGVTGELFF
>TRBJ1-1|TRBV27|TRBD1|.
TGTGCCAGCAGATCCCGACAGGGCGGCATGAACACTGAAGCTTTCTTT
CASRSRQGGMNTEAFF
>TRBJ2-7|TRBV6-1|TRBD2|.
TGTGCCAGCAGTAACCCGACTAGCGGGACCTACGAGCAGTACTTC
CASSNPTSGTYEQYF
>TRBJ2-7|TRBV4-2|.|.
TGTGCCAGCAGCCAAGGGGAGGCACGATCCTCCGAGCAGTACTTC
CASSQGEARSSEQYF
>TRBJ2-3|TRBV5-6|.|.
TGTGCCAGCAGCTTAGGAGCGGTCTTCACAGATACGCAGTATTTT
CASSLGAVFTDTQYF
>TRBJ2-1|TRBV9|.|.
TGTGCCAGCAGCGTACGGCCGACCTCGGGGAATGAGCAGTTCTTC
CASSVRPTSGNEQFF
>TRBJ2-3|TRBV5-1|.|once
TGCGCCAGCAGGTCGCAGGGACTTGTCACAGATACGCAGTATTTT
CASRSQGLVTDTQYF
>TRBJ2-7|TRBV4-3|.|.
TGCGCCAGCAGCCAAGAGAGCGGCAGTTACGAGCAGTACTTC
CASSQESGSYEQYF
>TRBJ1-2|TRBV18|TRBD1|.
TGTGCCAGCTCTCGGGACAGGGGCGGGCTCGTCTATGGCTACACCTTC
CASSRDRGGLVYGYTF
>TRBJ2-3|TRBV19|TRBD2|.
TGTGCCAGTAGTATTGTAGCGGGGCCCACAGATACGCAGTATTTT
CASSIVAGPTDTQYF
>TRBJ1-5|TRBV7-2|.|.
TGTGCCAGCAGCTTAGATGGGCTCCCAAGCAATCAGCCCCAGCATTTT
CASSLDGLPSNQPQHF
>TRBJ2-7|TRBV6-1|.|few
TGTGCCAGCAGTGAAGCCAGTGAGCAGTACTTC
CASSEASEQYF
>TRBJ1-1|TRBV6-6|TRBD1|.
TGTGCCAGCAGCCTTGGACAGGGGGCGCTTGGAGCTTTCTTT
CASSLGQGALGAFF